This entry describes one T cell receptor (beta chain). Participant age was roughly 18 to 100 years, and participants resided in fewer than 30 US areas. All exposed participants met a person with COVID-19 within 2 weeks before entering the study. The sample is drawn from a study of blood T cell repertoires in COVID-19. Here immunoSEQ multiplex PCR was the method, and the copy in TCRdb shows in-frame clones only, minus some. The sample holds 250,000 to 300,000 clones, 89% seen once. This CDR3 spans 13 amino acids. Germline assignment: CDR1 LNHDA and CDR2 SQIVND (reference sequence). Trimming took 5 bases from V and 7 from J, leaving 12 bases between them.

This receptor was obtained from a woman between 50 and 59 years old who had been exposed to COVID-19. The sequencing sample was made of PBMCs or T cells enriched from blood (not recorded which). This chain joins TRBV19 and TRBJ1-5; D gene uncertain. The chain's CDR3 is CASSFRDGQPQHF. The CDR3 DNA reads TGTGCCAGTAGTTTCCGGGATGGCCAGCCCCAGCATTTT.